This T cell receptor (beta chain) was sequenced in a study of T cell repertoires in cytomegalovirus infection. This clonotype has a count of ten or more. The V end was cut by 8 bases, the J end by 4 bases, with 18 bases between. Germline CDR1 reads LNHDA; CDR2 reads SQIVND (reference sequence). The CDR3 totals 15 residues. TCRdb ran MiXCR on the reads and lists one entry per CDR3 protein. This table has under 300,000 distinct CDR3 sequences, roughly an eighth appearing once. This sequence joins TRBV19 and TRBJ2-1; TRBD2 is a possible D gene (7 bases). The sample taken for sequencing was PBMCs. The clonotype comes from a human donor in good health (CMV status not recorded). Some clones in this sample may be carry-over from other donors' samples. The CDR3 DNA reads as TGTGCCAGTGTCCCTTTCGGGGGGCGATACAATGAGCAGTTCTTC. Its translation: CASVPFGGRYNEQFF. The whole variable domain, filled in from reference TRBV19 and TRBJ2-1, reads DGGITQSPKYLFRKEGQNVTLSCEQNLNHDAMYWYRQDPGQGLRLIYYSQIVNDFQKGDIAEGYSVSREKKESFPLTVTSAQKNPTAFYLCASVPFGGRYNEQFFGPGTRLTVL.